Presented here are 30 T cell receptor beta chains from one specimen sequenced in a study of T cells in Graves' hyperthyroidism and ophthalmopathy. Researchers took RNA transcripts and amplified the TCR beta CDR3 regions from them. Initially, a first-round RT-PCR of the TCR CDR3 employed the HTBI primer set. MiXCR, run by TCRdb on the multiplex PCR reads, gives a single entry per CDR3 protein. In the table there are over 450,000 distinct CDR3 sequences, 17% of which are singletons. Sequenced input: blood. The receptors come from a woman under 30 with Graves' ophthalmopathy.

The sample holds a few counts of this clonotype. This chain links TRBV5-8 with TRBJ1-2; no clear D. The CDR3 runs to 11 residues. The V end lost 3 bases, the J end lost 3 bases, and 3 bases lay between the germline ends. In germline, CDR1 is SGHTS, CDR2 YDEGEE. The CDR3 coding sequence is TGTGCCAGCAGCTCGTACTATGGCTACACCTTC. This encodes CASSSYYGYTF.

This clonotype came up many times. This chain connects TRBV28 to TRBJ1-5, with 7 bases aligning to TRBD1. CDR1 and CDR2 from the germline V gene are MDHEN and SYDVKM. With 5 bases clipped from V and 3 bases from J, the junction kept 4 bases outside the gene matches. This CDR3 contains 14 residues. The CDR3 loop reads CASSRDSYNQPQHF. CDR3 in DNA: TGTGCCAGCAGTCGGGACAGCTACAATCAGCCCCAGCATTTT.

This clonotype was counted at least ten times. CDR3 sequence reads: CASSFMLHTQYF. In DNA form, the CDR3 reads TGTGCCAGCAGCTTTATGTTGCATACGCAGTATTTT. The chain is built from TRBV11-2 and TRBJ2-3; no firm D call. The V gene lost 3 bases and the J gene lost 7 bases, with 8 bases spanning the gap. Germline V gene data show CDR1 as SGHAT and CDR2 as FQNNGV. The CDR3 runs 12 residues.

This rearrangement joins TRBV2 to TRBJ1-5, with a weak D call TRBD1 (5 bases). The ends were cut back, 6 bases at V and 9 bases at J, with 18 bases in the middle. This CDR3 comprises 14 residues. Germline lookup yields CDR1 SNHLY and CDR2 FYNNEI. This CDR3 is CASRGPGPAGPQHF. The DNA of the CDR3 is TGTGCCAGCAGGGGACCCGGGCCAGCGGGGCCCCAGCATTTT.

The chain recombines TRBV6-2 or TRBV6-3 with TRBJ2-1; D remains unclear. Germline-derived CDR1 and CDR2 are MNHEY and SVGEGT. This CDR3 is 13 amino acids long. Trimming left V 5 bases short and J 7 bases short, with 12 bases between. CDR3 DNA sequence: TGTGCCAGCAGTCTGGGTTTTGCAAATGAGCAGTTCTTC. The encoded protein is CASSLGFANEQFF.

Only a few counts were recorded for this clonotype. The rearrangement joins TRBV5-1 to TRBJ1-2; 7 bases line up with TRBD1. Germline assignment: CDR1 SGHRS and CDR2 YFSETQ. The CDR3 is made up of 14 amino acids. Trimming at V came to 4 bases and at J to 4 bases, leaving 7 bases not matched to a gene. The CDR3 spells CASSPGTALYGYTF. CDR3 nucleotides: TGCGCCAGCAGCCCGGGGACAGCACTCTATGGCTACACCTTC.

Remarks on this clonotype: An end of the junction does not agree with germline; a read error may underlie this. CDR3 in DNA: TGTGCCAGCAGCTCCGGGACTAGCCCCAGGGAAAAGGTCTTC. This sequence encodes CASSSGTSPREKVF. The rearrangement joins TRBV7-3 to TRBJ2-1; 9 nucleotides line up with TRBD2. CDR1 SGHTA and CDR2 FQGTGA come from the germline V gene. The CDR3 is 14 residues long.

This clonotype showed up just once. The chain links TRBV6-5 to TRBJ2-3; D uncertain. CDR1 is MNHEY and CDR2 is SVGAGI in the germline V gene. V gave up 2 bases and J gave up 4 bases, with 13 bases separating them. This CDR3 contains 15 residues. CDR3 protein: CASSYSAIVPDTQYF. Written as DNA, the CDR3 is TGTGCCAGCAGTTACAGTGCGATCGTCCCAGATACGCAGTATTTT.

In its sample, this clonotype was seen many times. V and J are TRBV7-2 and TRBJ1-2; D is perhaps TRBD1 (5 bases). CDR3 length: 13 residues. Trimming stripped 3 bases from V and 6 bases from J, with 11 bases between. Germline V CDR1 and CDR2: SGHTA, FQGNSA. In DNA form, the CDR3 reads TGTGCCAGCAGCTTGGACGAGGGGCATGGCTACACCTTC. This sequence encodes CASSLDEGHGYTF.

This chain uses TRBV10-3 with TRBJ1-1; D is perhaps TRBD1 (5 bases). This CDR3 is 17 amino acids long. With 0 bases removed from V and 1 base from J, the gap between germline ends came to 15 bases. In germline, CDR1 is ENHRY, CDR2 SYGVKD. Here the CDR3 reads CAISESLQGSWNTEAFF. The CDR3 DNA reads as TGTGCCATCAGTGAGTCTCTTCAGGGTAGTTGGAACACTGAAGCTTTCTTT.

This clonotype was detected many times. This chain uses TRBV28 with TRBJ1-2; weak D call: TRBD1 (5 bases). V lost 3 bases and J 2 bases, leaving 7 bases between the germline ends. Germline V CDR1 and CDR2: MDHEN, SYDVKM. The CDR3 spans 13 residues. DNA of the CDR3: TGTGCCAGCAGTTTCGGGGGAAACTATGGCTACACCTTC. This translates into CASSFGGNYGYTF.

This clonotype has more than one count but fewer than ten. The chain uses TRBV7-9 and TRBJ1-2; unclear D gene. Germline V gene lookup returns CDR1 SEHNR and CDR2 FQNEAQ (reference sequence). The V and J ends lost 4 bases and 3 bases respectively, with 18 bases between them. The CDR3 contains 16 residues. The DNA of the CDR3 is TGTGCCAGCAGCTACTTCCCTTCCACATCCGACTATGGCTACACCTTC. Translating it yields CASSYFPSTSDYGYTF.

With regard to this clonotype: The junction departs from the called germline gene at one end, perhaps through a read error. The gene calls are TRBV28 and TRBJ2-1; TRBD2 matches 8 bases. The V gene's germline CDR1 is MDHEN and CDR2 SYDVKM. This CDR3 is 17 amino acids long. The DNA for the CDR3 is TGTGCCGGCAGTTTATGGGGCGGGGGGAACTCCTACAATGAGCAGTTCTTC. Translating it yields CAGSLWGGGNSYNEQFF.

This chain uses TRBV5-1 with TRBJ2-1; tentative D call: TRBD1 (5 bases). Germline lookup yields CDR1 SGHRS and CDR2 YFSETQ. V gave up 7 bases and J gave up 2 bases, with 16 bases separating them. The CDR3 sequence is 15 residues long. CDR3 amino acids: CASATGWGPYNEQFF. The CDR3 DNA is TGCGCCAGCGCAACCGGCTGGGGCCCCTACAATGAGCAGTTCTTC.

The chain uses TRBV14 and TRBJ2-3; 9 bases are shared with TRBD2. With V trimmed by 7 bases and J by 2 bases, 4 bases remained unmatched. The CDR3 has 14 amino acids. Germline lookup yields CDR1 SGHDN and CDR2 FVKESK. CDR3 bases: TGTGCCAGCAATATAGCGGGAGTCACAGATACGCAGTATTTT. Translating it yields CASNIAGVTDTQYF.

This clonotype was recorded many times. The rearrangement joins TRBV12-3 or TRBV12-4 to TRBJ2-7; 7 bases are a match to TRBD1. This CDR3 region has 12 residues. V lost 7 bases and J lost 5; bases outside the gene matches: 5. The CDR3 DNA reads as TGTGCCAGCACTAAGACAGGGCACGAGCAGTACTTC. Its protein is CASTKTGHEQYF.

Many counts were recorded for this clonotype. The gene calls are TRBV3-1 and TRBJ1-6; 7 bases map to TRBD1. The CDR3 has 15 amino acids. Germline V gives CDR1 LGHDT, CDR2 YNNKEL (reference sequence). Unmatched junction bases numbered 5, after V lost 4 bases and J lost 5 bases. The CDR3 coding sequence is TGTGCCAGCAGCCCCTCGGACAGGAATAATTCACCCCTCCACTTT. The encoded protein is CASSPSDRNNSPLHF.

A note on this clonotype: One junction end disagrees with the germline gene, perhaps due to a read error. V and J are TRBV29-1 and TRBJ1-2; D not resolved. CDR1 and CDR2 from the germline V gene are SQVTM and ANQGSEA. This CDR3 is 13 amino acids long. For the CDR3, the DNA is TGCAGCGTTGAAGCTTCAGCTAATTATGGCTACACCTTC. Protein: CSVEASANYGYTF.

This clonotype was seen at least ten times. The chain carries TRBV6-1 and TRBJ1-1; TRBD1 is a possible D gene (6 bases). Trimming pared 3 bases from V and 3 bases from J, leaving 29 bases between. The CDR3 is 20 amino acids. Germline CDR1 is MNHNS and CDR2 is SASEGT. The CDR3 is CASSDLLPNSKTGPYTEAFF. The CDR3 nucleotides read TGTGCCAGCAGTGATCTCCTCCCAAACTCTAAGACAGGCCCATACACTGAAGCTTTCTTT.

This clonotype has more than one count but fewer than ten. This chain uses TRBV6-5 with TRBJ2-2; no clear D. The ends were cut back, 0 bases at V and 0 bases at J, with 11 bases in the middle. The CDR3 is made up of 17 amino acids. The V gene's germline CDR1 is MNHEY and CDR2 SVGAGI. The CDR3 loop is CASSYSNRAANTGELFF. In nucleotides, the CDR3 is TGTGCCAGCAGTTACTCAAACCGGGCGGCGAACACCGGGGAGCTGTTTTTT.

This clonotype was picked up many times. V usage is TRBV27 and J usage is TRBJ2-7; TRBD1 might be the D (5 bases). CDR3 length: 14 residues. Trimming pared 2 bases from V and 5 bases from J, leaving 13 bases between. Germline V gene lookup returns CDR1 MNHEY and CDR2 SMNVEV (reference sequence). CDR3 amino acids: CASSLNRKFHEQYF. CDR3 nucleotide sequence: TGTGCCAGCAGTTTAAACAGGAAGTTCCACGAGCAGTACTTC.

This clonotype was counted ten times or more. V is TRBV30 and J is TRBJ1-2; 10 bases line up with TRBD1. The germline V gene encodes CDR1 GTSNPN and CDR2 SVGIG (reference sequence). The ends lost 3 bases at V and 8 bases at J; junction bases unmatched: 6. This CDR3 spans 13 amino acids. The CDR3 loop reads CAWRPGQGFGYTF. The CDR3 DNA follows: TGTGCCTGGAGACCGGGACAGGGGTTCGGCTACACCTTC.

The chain links TRBV20-1 to TRBJ2-7, with D unclear. Germline V gene lookup returns CDR1 DFQATT and CDR2 SNEGSKA (reference sequence). The CDR3 totals 12 residues. V dropped 6 bases and J dropped 0 bases, with 9 bases sitting between them. CDR3 region: CSAISISYEQYF. Written as DNA, the CDR3 is TGCAGTGCGATTAGTATCTCCTACGAGCAGTACTTC.

The V and J genes are TRBV9 and TRBJ2-3, with 16 bases lining up with TRBD2. The CDR3 sequence is 17 residues long. J gave up 0 bases and V 4 bases, and 2 bases lay outside the gene matches. CDR1 is SGDLS, CDR2 YYNGEE, per germline. The CDR3 here is CASSPGLAGGSTDTQYF. Written as DNA, the CDR3 is TGTGCCAGCAGCCCGGGACTAGCGGGAGGGAGCACAGATACGCAGTATTTT.

This clonotype was counted at least ten times. J is TRBJ1-4 and V is TRBV28; D is possibly TRBD1 (5 bases). Germline CDR1 and CDR2: MDHEN and SYDVKM. CDR3 length equals 13 residues. V dropped 4 bases and J dropped 9 bases, with 12 bases sitting between them. The CDR3 is CASSSGTFQKLFF. Written as DNA, the CDR3 is TGTGCCAGCAGTTCTGGGACGTTTCAAAAACTGTTTTTT.

This clonotype was seen repeatedly, ten times or more. The rearrangement joins TRBV7-2 to TRBJ2-1, with D uncertain. Deletions cut 1 base from V and 5 bases from J, with 12 bases between. Germline CDR1 is SGHTA and CDR2 is FQGNSA. The CDR3 consists of 15 residues. CDR3 nucleotide sequence: TGTGCCAGCAGCTTAGAGGCCACAGCTAACAATGAGCAGTTCTTC. Translating it yields CASSLEATANNEQFF.

The chain employs TRBV19 and TRBJ2-1; D remains ambiguous. The CDR3 is 14 residues long. In germline, CDR1 is LNHDA, CDR2 SQIVND (reference sequence). V lost 0 bases, J lost 0 bases, and 3 bases lay in between. CDR3 in DNA: TGTGCCAGTAGTATAGAGGGCTCCTACAATGAGCAGTTCTTC. As protein: CASSIEGSYNEQFF.

This clonotype appeared many times. The V gene is TRBV2, the J gene TRBJ1-1; D is uncertain. The CDR3 totals 12 residues. Germline CDR1 is SNHLY and CDR2 is FYNNEI. The V end lost 4 bases, the J end lost 10 bases, and 13 bases lay between the germline ends. CDR3 nucleotide sequence: TGTGCCAGCAGTGCTGACCTGAAAGGAGCTTTCTTT. Residues: CASSADLKGAFF. Filled out from reference TRBV2 and TRBJ1-1, the complete variable domain reads EPEVTQTPSHQVTQMGQEVILRCVPISNHLYFYWYRQILGQKVEFLVSFYNNEISEKSEIFDDQFSVERPDGSNFTLKIRSTKLEDSAMYFCASSADLKGAFFGQGTRLTVV.

This clonotype was seen only a few times. This rearrangement joins TRBV10-3 to TRBJ1-2, with unresolved D. Looked up from germline, CDR1 is ENHRY and CDR2 is SYGVKD. The CDR3 contains 14 residues. The V end was cut by 7 bases, the J end by 4 bases, with 16 bases between. CDR3 nucleotides: TGTGCCATCAACAGCGGGCAGAGGGTCTATGGCTACACCTTC. Encoded protein: CAINSGQRVYGYTF.

This clonotype was picked up many times. This rearrangement joins TRBV6-1 to TRBJ2-7; D not resolved. Between the trimmed V and J ends, which lost 5 bases and 7 bases, there was a span of 15 bases. Germline V gives CDR1 MNHNS, CDR2 SASEGT. This CDR3 has 13 amino acids. The CDR3 coding sequence is TGTGCCAGCAGTTACGGTGACACCCTAGAGCAGTACTTC. This translates into CASSYGDTLEQYF.